This TCR beta chain was captured in a study of immune evolution from preneoplasia to lung adenocarcinoma. Measured with immunoSEQ multiplex PCR; TCRdb has only the in-frame clones, and not every one. The table records about 2,000 clones, roughly 78% of them present only once. Two lung cancer pathologists independently confirmed each histologic diagnosis. The clonotype was recovered from a person aged 55-75 years with lung adenocarcinoma. The specimen sequenced was FFPE normal lung tissue adjacent to the tumor.

CDR3 DNA: TGCGCCAGCAGCCCTAGGCAGGGCACGAACACCGGGGAGCTGTTTTTT. Its protein is CASSPRQGTNTGELFF. The rearrangement links TRBV5-1 to TRBJ2-2, with D possibly being TRBD1 (5 bases). V dropped 4 bases and J dropped 0 bases, with 13 bases sitting between them. Germline V lookup: CDR1 SGHRS, CDR2 YFSETQ. This CDR3 is built from 16 residues.